One sample yielded the 32 T cell receptor beta chains listed below, sequenced in a study of T cell repertoires in cytomegalovirus infection. TCRdb used MiXCR to reprocess the reads, holding one entry per CDR3 protein. Of about 310,000 distinct CDR3 sequences in the sample, approximately 25% are singletons; the top ten hold 13%. Antigens of these TCRs are unknown. Here the sequenced sample was cultured PBMCs, taken from culture after CMV antigen stimulation. Every receptor here comes from a human donor in good health (CMV status not recorded). Some clones in this sample may be carry-over from other donors' samples.

The chain has TRBV15 and TRBJ2-1, with D tentatively TRBD2 (5 bases). The CDR3 runs 18 residues. V was shortened by 1 base and J by 10 bases, with 26 bases between the two germline ends. In germline, CDR1 is LNHNV, CDR2 YYDKDF (reference sequence). DNA of the CDR3: TGTGCCACCAGCAGAGCGCCGAGCGAAGCGGAGCCCTTGAAAGAGCAGTTCTTC. This sequence encodes CATSRAPSEAEPLKEQFF.

V usage is TRBV5-6 and J usage is TRBJ1-2, with 7 bases that match TRBD1. V trimming: 1 base; J trimming: 1 base; junction bases outside the gene matches: 10. Per germline, CDR1 SGHDT and CDR2 YYEEEE. The CDR3 has 17 amino acids. The CDR3 spells CASSLPGPGQNNYGYTF. The CDR3 region has the DNA TGTGCCAGCAGCTTGCCGGGTCCGGGACAGAATAACTATGGCTACACCTTC.

The chain carries TRBV20-1 and TRBJ1-1; the match to TRBD1 covers 7 bases. The CDR3 has 13 amino acids. CDR1 and CDR2 (germline): DFQATT, SNEGSKA (reference sequence). The CDR3 loop is CSIKGAIRNEAFF. The CDR3 region has the DNA TGCAGCATCAAGGGGGCCATTCGGAATGAAGCTTTCTTT.

The genes are TRBV4-3 and TRBJ1-3; D call uncertain. CDR3 length equals 14 residues. Trimming took off 4 bases at V and 3 bases at J, with 10 bases between the two ends. CDR1 and CDR2 (germline): LGHNA, YSLEER. The CDR3 region is CASSPDTVGNTIYF. The DNA of the CDR3 is TGCGCCAGCAGCCCAGACACTGTTGGAAACACCATATATTTT.

The V and J genes are TRBV28 and TRBJ1-1; TRBD1 might be the D (6 bases). CDR3 size: 13 residues. V was cut by 3 bases and J by 12 bases, with 17 bases left in between. Germline V CDR1 and CDR2: MDHEN, SYDVKM. The chain's CDR3 is CASSFRGSRLSFF. For the CDR3, the DNA is TGTGCCAGCAGTTTTAGGGGGTCCAGGCTGTCTTTCTTT.

This chain links TRBV19 with TRBJ1-4; TRBD1 might be the D (5 bases). V lost 4 bases to trimming and J lost 0 bases, with 6 bases between them. The V gene's germline CDR1 is LNHDA and CDR2 SQIVND (reference sequence). The CDR3 totals 14 residues. CDR3 coding DNA: TGTGCCAGTAGTAGACAGTCAACTAATGAAAAACTGTTTTTT. Amino acids: CASSRQSTNEKLFF.

The chain recombines TRBV12-5 with TRBJ1-1, with a possible D match to TRBD1 (6 bases). CDR1 is LGHNT and CDR2 is FRNRAP in the germline V gene. The CDR3 runs to 14 residues. The V end lost 7 bases, the J end lost 5 bases, and 17 bases lay between the germline ends. CDR3 region: CASALAGGRTEAFF. The DNA for the CDR3 is TGTGCTAGTGCGTTAGCGGGGGGCCGGACTGAAGCTTTCTTT.

This clonotype was picked up a small number of times. This chain links TRBV6-1 with TRBJ1-1; no reliable D call. The ends were cut back, 7 bases at V and 1 base at J, with 10 bases in the middle. This CDR3 spans 13 amino acids. Germline V gene sequence: CDR1 MNHNS, CDR2 SASEGT. CDR3 nucleotide sequence: TGTGCCAGCATGATAGCGCAGAACACTGAAGCTTTCTTT. It translates to CASMIAQNTEAFF.

This clonotype has more than one count but fewer than ten. The chain couples TRBV20-1 to TRBJ2-3; D not resolved. From germline, CDR1 is DFQATT and CDR2 SNEGSKA (reference sequence). CDR3 length: 11 amino acids. Deletions cut 0 bases from V and 6 bases from J, with 4 bases between. For the CDR3, the DNA is TGCAGTGCTAGAGACTGGGATACGCAGTATTTT. Encoded protein: CSARDWDTQYF.

This chain uses TRBV6-5 with TRBJ1-2; D possibly corresponds to TRBD1 (5 bases). Trimming removed 2 bases from V and 5 bases from J, with 15 bases in between. The CDR3 covers 15 residues. Germline loops: CDR1 MNHEY, CDR2 SVGAGI. This chain's CDR3 is CASSYGGKLDYGYTF. CDR3 nucleotide sequence: TGTGCCAGCAGTTACGGGGGTAAACTCGATTATGGCTACACCTTC.

The rearrangement joins TRBV12-3 or TRBV12-4 to TRBJ2-3; the match to TRBD1 covers 9 bases. Trimming at V came to 3 bases and at J to 5 bases, leaving 3 bases not matched to a gene. The CDR3 runs 14 residues. The CDR3 DNA follows: TGTGCCAGCAGTTTTGACAGGGGGTTAGATACGCAGTATTTT. It encodes CASSFDRGLDTQYF.

This clonotype has a count of ten or more. V and J are TRBV7-2 and TRBJ2-7; D may be TRBD2 (6 bases). V was pared by 1 base and J by 3 bases, with 10 bases between. Germline-derived CDR1 and CDR2 are SGHTA and FQGNSA. CDR3 size: 14 residues. This chain's CDR3 is CASSLGVEGYEQYF. The CDR3 DNA follows: TGTGCCAGCAGCTTAGGGGTGGAGGGCTACGAGCAGTACTTC.

This clonotype was recorded a few times. V usage is TRBV6-1 and J usage is TRBJ2-7; D remains unclear. The CDR3 loop spans 13 amino acids. V shed 4 bases and J shed 1 base, with 8 bases lying between them. CDR1 MNHNS and CDR2 SASEGT come from the germline V gene. The CDR3 sequence is CASSATGSYEQYV. For the CDR3, the DNA is TGTGCCAGCAGTGCAACGGGTTCCTACGAGCAGTACGTC.

This clonotype was seen many times. The CDR3 region has the DNA TGTGCCAGCAGCTTTAACGACAGGGGGAACCAAGAGACCCAGTACTTC. Its translation is CASSFNDRGNQETQYF. V is TRBV7-2 and J is TRBJ2-5, with 9 positions matching TRBD1. J was trimmed by 0 bases and V by 3 bases; bases with no gene match: 5. The CDR3 runs to 16 residues. Germline lookup yields CDR1 SGHTA and CDR2 FQGNSA.

The gene calls are TRBV20-1 and TRBJ2-1, with D unclear. The length of the CDR3 is 14 residues. V lost 5 bases and J lost 5, with 16 bases in between. Looked up from germline, CDR1 is DFQATT and CDR2 is SNEGSKA (reference sequence). CDR3 DNA sequence: TGCAGTGCTGAGGCTGGGCTTGGCGACAATGAGCAGTTCTTC. Encoded protein: CSAEAGLGDNEQFF.

The chain has TRBV15 and TRBJ2-3, with 7 bases fitting TRBD2. Trimming removed 2 bases from V and 3 bases from J; junction bases left unmatched: 14. Germline lookup yields CDR1 LNHNV and CDR2 YYDKDF (reference sequence). The CDR3 contains 18 residues. The CDR3 DNA reads TGTGCCACCAGCAGACTGCTCGGGGAGGGCCATGGGACAGATACGCAGTATTTT. Protein sequence: CATSRLLGEGHGTDTQYF.

This clonotype was picked up one time. This chain joins TRBV12-3 or TRBV12-4 and TRBJ2-3; TRBD1 aligns across 7 bases. The trim removed 4 bases at V and 1 base at J, leaving 11 bases unmatched. CDR3 length: 17 residues. CDR3 in DNA: TGTGCCAGCAGTTGGGACAGAAGAACCATAGGCACAGATACGCAGTATTTT. The encoded protein is CASSWDRRTIGTDTQYF.

This clonotype was detected only a few times. This chain connects TRBV11-2 to TRBJ2-3, with D unresolved. The germline V gene encodes CDR1 SGHAT and CDR2 FQNNGV. The CDR3 totals 14 residues. The V end was cut by 1 base, the J end by 5 bases, with 10 bases between. Here the CDR3 reads CASSLGTARDTQYF. DNA for the CDR3: TGTGCCAGCAGCTTAGGCACTGCAAGAGATACGCAGTATTTT.

This clonotype was counted a single time. This chain links TRBV12-3 or TRBV12-4 with TRBJ1-5; TRBD1 is a possible D gene (5 bases). The CDR3 extends over 18 amino acids. Between the trimmed V and J ends, which lost 1 base and 7 bases, there was a span of 23 bases. CDR3 protein: CASSLEDFFGRDDQPQHF. CDR3 nucleotide sequence: TGTGCCAGCAGTTTAGAAGACTTCTTCGGCAGGGACGACCAGCCCCAGCATTTT.

CDR3 in amino acids: CASSLGVHQPQHF. The CDR3 DNA reads TGTGCCAGCAGTCTGGGGGTACATCAGCCCCAGCATTTT. J is TRBJ1-5 and V is TRBV28, with D possibly matching TRBD1 (5 bases). Trimming removed 5 bases from V and 5 bases from J, with 10 bases in between. Germline CDR1 is MDHEN and CDR2 is SYDVKM. CDR3 length equals 13 residues.

In this sample, this clonotype turned up once. The chain couples TRBV28 to TRBJ1-5, with D unclear. CDR1 and CDR2 (germline): MDHEN, SYDVKM. The CDR3 has 11 residues. The V end lost 7 bases, the J end lost 7 bases, and 8 bases lay between the germline ends. This CDR3 is CASMREQPQHF. The CDR3 nucleotides are TGTGCCAGCATGAGGGAGCAGCCCCAGCATTTT.

V gene TRBV29-1 combines with J gene TRBJ1-4; 11 bases agree with TRBD1. The CDR3 contains 15 residues. The germline CDR1 and CDR2 sequences are SQVTM and ANQGSEA. The trim removed 6 bases at V and 8 bases at J, leaving 11 bases unmatched. The CDR3 spells CSVRGQGVWGEKLFF. The CDR3 nucleotides read TGCAGCGTGAGGGGACAGGGGGTTTGGGGCGAAAAACTGTTTTTT.

The V call is TRBV5-4, the J call TRBJ2-1; a weak D match, TRBD2 (6 bases). The length of the CDR3 is 15 residues. V was trimmed by 1 base and J by 8 bases, leaving 16 bases between them. CDR1 is SGHNT and CDR2 is YYREEE in the germline V gene (reference sequence). The CDR3 DNA reads as TGTGCCAGCAGCTTGCAGGACTACATGGCCCATGAGCAGTTCTTC. Amino acids: CASSLQDYMAHEQFF.

This chain connects TRBV6-2 or TRBV6-3 to TRBJ2-1; TRBD2 might be the D (6 bases). CDR1 is MNHEY and CDR2 is SVGEGT in the germline V gene. The CDR3 is made up of 15 amino acids. Trimming pared 2 bases from V and 0 bases from J, leaving 8 bases between. CDR3 in amino acids: CASSYGGISYNEQFF. The DNA of the CDR3 is TGTGCCAGCAGTTACGGCGGGATCTCCTACAATGAGCAGTTCTTC.

This clonotype has only a few counts. The chain has TRBV20-1 and TRBJ2-3; the D is unclear. This CDR3 region has 15 residues. V lost 6 bases to trimming and J lost 4 bases, with 20 bases between them. The germline V gene has CDR1 DFQATT and CDR2 SNEGSKA (reference sequence). Here the CDR3 DNA reads TGCAGTGCAACGCTACCCTATGGTGGGCCAGATACGCAGTATTTT. Amino acids: CSATLPYGGPDTQYF.

This clonotype was observed a few times. The V and J genes are TRBV7-9 and TRBJ2-1, with 10 bases aligning to TRBD2. Trimming cost V 1 base and J 8 bases; bases outside gene matches: 8. Per the germline V gene, CDR1 is SEHNR and CDR2 is FQNEAQ (reference sequence). The length of the CDR3 is 16 residues. CDR3 nucleotide sequence: TGTGCCAGCAGCTTAGGCCCTAGCGGGAGTGTCTATGAGCAGTTCTTC. Its translation: CASSLGPSGSVYEQFF. The whole variable domain, filled in from reference TRBV7-9 and TRBJ2-1, reads DTGVSQNPRHKITKRGQNVTFRCDPISEHNRLYWYRQTLGQGPEFLTYFQNEAQLEKSRLLSDRFSAERPKGSFSTLEIQRTEQGDSAMYLCASSLGPSGSVYEQFFGPGTRLTVL.

This clonotype was seen repeatedly, ten times or more. This chain uses TRBV20-1 with TRBJ1-5; no definite D call. Germline CDR1 DFQATT, CDR2 SNEGSKA (reference sequence). The ends were cut back, 2 bases at V and 0 bases at J, with 8 bases in the middle. The CDR3 contains 14 residues. CDR3 sequence: CSARQPYSNQPQHF. The CDR3 coding sequence is TGCAGTGCTAGACAGCCTTATAGCAATCAGCCCCAGCATTTT.

This clonotype was seen a few times. V gene TRBV7-8 combines with J gene TRBJ1-4; unclear D gene. The V end was cut by 5 bases, the J end by 13 bases, with 20 bases between. This CDR3 has 14 residues. Per the germline V gene, CDR1 is SGHVS and CDR2 is FQNEAQ. The CDR3 nucleotides read TGTGCCAGCAGCCCCTTTGTGACGGCGGAGGGACTGTTTTTT. Its protein is CASSPFVTAEGLFF.

This chain links TRBV6-2 or TRBV6-3 with TRBJ1-1; perhaps TRBD1 as D (5 bases). With 6 bases removed from V and 5 bases from J, the gap between germline ends came to 19 bases. The germline CDR1 and CDR2 sequences are MNHEY and SVGEGT. This CDR3 comprises 15 residues. The CDR3 spells CASSRYSGIRTEAFF. The CDR3 DNA reads as TGTGCCAGCAGCCGATACTCAGGGATTAGGACTGAAGCTTTCTTT.

This clonotype was observed at least ten times. The CDR3 region is CASSQDPSGFGELFF. DNA for the CDR3: TGCGCCAGCAGCCAAGATCCGAGCGGCTTCGGGGAACTGTTTTTT. The chain recombines TRBV4-1 with TRBJ1-4; no firm D call. CDR1 MGHRA and CDR2 YSYEKL come from the germline V gene. The V gene lost 0 bases and the J gene lost 12 bases, with 17 bases spanning the gap. This CDR3 region has 15 residues.

This chain uses TRBV6-6 with TRBJ2-2; unclear D gene. Germline V CDR1 and CDR2: MNHNY, SVGAGI (reference sequence). CDR3 size: 12 residues. The CDR3 region has the DNA TGTGCTATCAGGACGAACACCGGGGAGCTGTTTTTT. It yields the protein CAIRTNTGELFF.

This sequence joins TRBV5-6 and TRBJ2-1, with 12 bases lining up with TRBD1. Germline loops: CDR1 SGHDT, CDR2 YYEEEE. Unmatched junction bases numbered 14, after V lost 4 bases and J lost 0 bases. CDR3 size: 20 residues. The CDR3 sequence is CASSQGTGGAITSSYNEQFF. The CDR3 nucleotides are TGTGCCAGCAGCCAAGGGACAGGGGGCGCGATAACGAGCTCCTACAATGAGCAGTTCTTC.